This T cell receptor (beta chain) was sequenced for a study of blood T cell repertoires in COVID-19. The CDR3 covers 15 residues. J was trimmed by 3 bases and V by 6 bases; bases with no gene match: 5. CDR1 and CDR2 (germline): MNHEY, SVGEGT. In the original workflow: Amplified reference gene primers provided the basis for estimating nucleated cell counts. The protocol was immunoSEQ multiplex PCR, while the TCRdb copy is restricted to in-frame clones and leaves out a portion. From that table come the V and J calls and clone size; the DNA was used to work out D and trimming. The table lists over 150,000 clones, approximately 84% of them singletons.

The chain combines TRBV6-2 or TRBV6-3 with TRBJ1-1; 12 bases align to TRBD1. The receptor was derived from a human donor with acute or convalescent COVID-19. The donor label of this sample is uncertain. The material sequenced was peripheral blood. The CDR3: CASSSGTGGDTEAFF. As DNA, the CDR3 is TGTGCCAGCAGCTCCGGGACAGGGGGCGACACTGAAGCTTTCTTT.